This entry features one TCR beta chain sequence. The antigen is undetermined. The data were produced by immunoSEQ multiplex PCR, yet TCRdb's version contains in-frame clones alone and is incomplete. The sample carries tens of thousands of clones, about 76% recorded once. The CDR3 totals 10 residues. The germline gives CDR1 SGHVS, CDR2 FQNEAQ. V lost 1 base and J 6 bases, leaving 0 bases between the germline ends. This record belongs to a study of memory CD4+ T cells and cytomegalovirus serostatus. Background on the study: Of the healthy Belgian adults, nine or ten were CMV seropositive and 24 seronegative.

Notes on the study in general: About 40% of the 164 known CMV-associated TCRbeta sequences appeared in CD4+ memory. Repertoires predicted CMV serostatus with median bootstrapped AUC of around 0.96.

Single viable CD3+CD4+CD8-CD45RO+ cells were sorted as the memory CD4+ T cells. Serum IgG to CMV pp150, pp28, p38 and p52 defined serostatus. Sequenced material: memory CD4+ T cells from blood. V gene TRBV7-8 combines with J gene TRBJ2-5; no definite D call. This clonotype was sampled from an adult in good health and CMV-seropositive. The CDR3 loop reads CASSLETQYF. The CDR3 nucleotides are TGTGCCAGCAGCTTAGAGACCCAGTACTTC.